This T cell receptor beta chain was sequenced in a study of post-analysis software for immune sequencing data. Details on this clonotype: No antigen is known for it.

Germline V gives CDR1 LNHNV, CDR2 YYDKDF (reference sequence). Trimming shortened V by 1 base and J by 2 bases, and 8 bases separated the two germline ends. The CDR3 length is 14 residues. Study-level results: Included in a set of a handful of TRBV segments more frequent in patients than controls were TRBV5-6, TRBV5-1 and TRBV20-1. Under the F measure, samples that were prepared in one batch clustered strongly together.

Researchers reported that TCR beta cDNA libraries carried unique molecular identifiers. When about 1 to 11 million T cells were used, they gave 500,000 or so cDNA molecules. From the PCR reads, TCRdb called clonotypes with MiXCR, one entry per CDR3 protein. This table holds some 700,000 distinct CDR3 sequences, 55% to 60% found once. V and J are TRBV15 and TRBJ2-5; D ambiguous. The sequence came from a girl aged 2-10 years with multiple sclerosis. The specimen was blood. CDR3: CATSRVGLQETQYF. The DNA for the CDR3 is TGTGCCACCAGCAGAGTCGGGTTACAAGAGACCCAGTACTTC.